These T cell receptor beta chains were read from a single sample in a study of T-cell memory formation after mild COVID-19. TCRdb processed the 5' RACE reads anew with MiXCR; each CDR3 protein has one entry. The repertoire holds under 400,000 distinct CDR3 sequences, 25% to 30% seen once, with 13% in the top ten. Sequencing used PBMCs or a T cell subset sorted from them (not recorded which). The receptor source for this set is an adult woman who had mild COVID-19 (a few samples of this study predate the infection). Cell type and time point are not known. Both conserved end residues are part of each CDR3. The D gene is left open where the match is weak. Size is omitted from some rows. Given values are once, few, many or a class for expanded clones.

V gene	clone size	CDR3 length	J gene	D gene	CDR3 protein	CDR3 DNA
TRBV6-5	-	14	TRBJ1-4	-	CASSYDRRGEKLFF	TGTGCCAGCAGTTACGACAGGAGGGGTGAAAAACTGTTTTTT
TRBV12-3/TRBV12-4	-	14	TRBJ2-5	-	CASSLPGVKETQYF	TGTGCCAGCAGTTTACCGGGGGTTAAAGAGACCCAGTACTTC
TRBV12-3/TRBV12-4	-	16	TRBJ2-2	-	CASSLAPTQYTGELFF	TGTGCCAGCAGTTTGGCCCCGACTCAATACACCGGCGAGCTGTTTTTT
TRBV2	-	13	TRBJ1-2	-	CASSVGGALGYTF	TGTGCCAGCAGTGTGGGAGGGGCATTGGGTTACACCTTC
TRBV27	-	14	TRBJ1-4	TRBD1	CASSLQGANEKLFF	TGTGCCAGCAGTTTACAGGGGGCTAATGAAAAACTGTTTTTT
TRBV6-6	few	11	TRBJ2-3	-	CASSYEDTQYF	TGTGCCAGCAGTTACGAAGATACGCAGTATTTT
TRBV5-1	-	15	TRBJ2-1	TRBD1	CASSRGQGPYNEQFF	TGCGCCAGCAGCCGCGGACAGGGGCCCTACAATGAGCAGTTCTTC
TRBV7-2	few	15	TRBJ2-5	-	CASSLGIVGMETQYF	TGTGCCAGCAGCTTAGGAATTGTGGGAATGGAGACCCAGTACTTC
TRBV5-1	-	13	TRBJ1-6	-	CASSLSYNSPLHF	TGCGCCAGCAGCTTATCCTATAATTCACCCCTCCACTTT
TRBV6-1	few	15	TRBJ2-7	TRBD2	CASSTLAGVSGEQYF	TGTGCCAGCAGCACACTAGCGGGAGTCTCCGGCGAGCAGTACTTC
TRBV12-3/TRBV12-4	-	13	TRBJ2-2	-	CASSRASWEELFF	TGTGCCAGCAGTCGGGCTAGCTGGGAGGAGCTGTTTTTT